Each of the 19 T cell receptor beta chains below was sequenced from the same sample in a study of blood T cell repertoires in COVID-19. Assay: immunoSEQ multiplex PCR; the TCRdb copy retains only in-frame clones and omits some. The sample records 100,000 or so clones, 75% to 85% being singletons. The sample was peripheral blood. Receptors were obtained from a human donor in a cohort sampled during active COVID-19.

V usage is TRBV15 and J usage is TRBJ2-7; D is perhaps TRBD1 (6 bases). Germline-derived CDR1 and CDR2 are LNHNV and YYDKDF (reference sequence). The CDR3 runs to 14 residues. V was shortened by 0 bases and J by 7 bases, with 13 bases between the two germline ends. Written as DNA, the CDR3 is TGTGCCACCAGCAGAGATAGGGCCACAGGGGAGCAGTACTTC. Its translation is CATSRDRATGEQYF.

This chain connects TRBV5-1 to TRBJ1-1; D is possibly TRBD1 (5 bases). Germline CDR1 is SGHRS and CDR2 is YFSETQ. CDR3 length: 14 amino acids. Trimming took off 0 bases at V and 9 bases at J, with 15 bases between the two ends. The CDR3 sequence: CASSLAVRQGKAFF. CDR3 DNA: TGCGCCAGCAGCTTGGCTGTCAGGCAGGGAAAAGCTTTCTTT.

The CDR3 here is CASRQGASYEQYF. The CDR3 region has the DNA TGTGCCAGCAGACAGGGGGCATCCTACGAGCAGTACTTC. This chain joins TRBV6-5 and TRBJ2-7; 9 bases agree with TRBD1. Unmatched junction bases numbered 1, after V lost 6 bases and J lost 1 base. Germline V gene sequence: CDR1 MNHEY, CDR2 SVGAGI. This CDR3 contains 13 residues.

This clone was observed once. The chain links TRBV19 to TRBJ2-3, with TRBD2 identical over 10 bases. Germline loops: CDR1 LNHDA, CDR2 SQIVND (reference sequence). This CDR3 has 16 residues. Unmatched junction bases numbered 13, after V lost 10 bases and J lost 3 bases. The DNA of the CDR3 is TGTGCCACCCAAAAGGGTCCGGGACTAGCGACAGATACGCAGTATTTT. Protein: CATQKGPGLATDTQYF.

The chain joins TRBV5-4 to TRBJ2-7, with TRBD2 as a possible D gene (6 bases). The ends were cut back, 4 bases at V and 2 bases at J, with 13 bases in the middle. The germline V gene has CDR1 SGHNT and CDR2 YYREEE (reference sequence). CDR3 length: 14 amino acids. DNA of the CDR3: TGTGCCAGCAGCCCGGGACTGCGAACCTACGAGCAGTACTTC. Protein sequence: CASSPGLRTYEQYF.

The chain carries TRBV19 and TRBJ2-2; D is possibly TRBD1 (6 bases). V lost 7 bases to trimming and J lost 6 bases, with 21 bases between them. Germline CDR1 LNHDA, CDR2 SQIVND (reference sequence). The CDR3 totals 16 residues. The CDR3 is CASNSPRGRGAGELFF. DNA for the CDR3: TGTGCCAGTAACAGCCCCAGGGGCCGCGGCGCCGGGGAGCTGTTTTTT.

This chain uses TRBV7-9 with TRBJ2-5; 9 nucleotides align to TRBD2. Germline-derived CDR1 and CDR2 are SEHNR and FQNEAQ (reference sequence). Germline trimming cut 5 bases from V and 0 bases from J; bases unmatched to any gene: 4. The CDR3 is 15 amino acids. The CDR3 reads CASSKTSGYQETQYF. The CDR3 coding sequence is TGTGCCAGCAGCAAGACTAGCGGCTACCAAGAGACCCAGTACTTC.

The chain couples TRBV18 to TRBJ2-5, with a possible D match to TRBD1 (5 bases). V lost 5 bases and J lost 5, with 9 bases in between. CDR1 and CDR2 (germline): KGHSH, LQKENI. This CDR3 region has 12 residues. CDR3 loop: CASSGAVETQYF. The CDR3 nucleotides are TGTGCCAGCTCAGGGGCGGTGGAGACCCAGTACTTC.

This chain links TRBV5-1 with TRBJ1-1; D possibly corresponds to TRBD1 (6 bases). This CDR3 has 17 residues. Germline-derived CDR1 and CDR2 are SGHRS and YFSETQ. Trimming shortened V by 4 bases and J by 0 bases, and 19 bases separated the two germline ends. CDR3 region: CASSRTSDRHMNTEAFF. CDR3 DNA: TGCGCCAGCAGCCGGACGTCGGACAGACACATGAACACTGAAGCTTTCTTT.

This rearrangement joins TRBV5-1 to TRBJ2-3; maybe TRBD2 (6 bases). Germline CDR1 is SGHRS and CDR2 is YFSETQ. Trimming removed 7 bases at V and 6 bases at J, with 6 bases between. The CDR3 has 10 residues. The CDR3 here is CASGGDTQYF. The CDR3 bases are TGCGCCAGCGGGGGGGATACGCAGTATTTT.

The rearrangement links TRBV27 to TRBJ2-1, with D uncertain. There are 16 residues in the CDR3. Germline assignment: CDR1 MNHEY and CDR2 SMNVEV (reference sequence). V was shortened by 5 bases and J by 0 bases, with 14 bases between the two germline ends. CDR3 amino acids: CASSLYSRSSYNEQFF. Written as DNA, the CDR3 is TGTGCCAGCAGTCTCTATTCTAGGAGCTCCTACAATGAGCAGTTCTTC.

The chain has TRBV5-1 and TRBJ1-2, with TRBD1 matching 8 bases. Germline V lookup: CDR1 SGHRS, CDR2 YFSETQ. V lost 4 bases and J lost 4; bases outside the gene matches: 3. The CDR3 covers 13 residues. CDR3 sequence: CASSPGQGYGYTF. The CDR3 DNA reads TGCGCCAGCAGCCCCGGACAGGGCTATGGCTACACCTTC.

This sequence joins TRBV7-8 and TRBJ1-5, with TRBD1 as a possible D gene (6 bases). From germline, CDR1 is SGHVS and CDR2 FQNEAQ. CDR3 length equals 15 residues. The V end lost 1 base, the J end lost 7 bases, and 14 bases lay between the germline ends. The CDR3 coding sequence is TGTGCCAGCAGCTTAGTTTCGGGGGGCCGGCAGCCCCAGCATTTT. Translating gives CASSLVSGGRQPQHF.

This clone has only a few counts. The CDR3 here is CASRRRDNSYEQYF. The CDR3 bases are TGTGCCAGTAGACGCCGGGACAACTCCTACGAGCAGTACTTC. The chain recombines TRBV19 with TRBJ2-7; a possible D gene is TRBD1 (6 bases). Germline V gene lookup returns CDR1 LNHDA and CDR2 SQIVND (reference sequence). Trimming pared 6 bases from V and 0 bases from J, leaving 12 bases between. The CDR3 has 14 amino acids.

This chain connects TRBV5-1 to TRBJ2-5, with D uncertain. This CDR3 comprises 12 residues. Germline loops: CDR1 SGHRS, CDR2 YFSETQ. Trimming took off 2 bases at V and 3 bases at J, with 5 bases between the two ends. The CDR3 DNA is TGCGCCAGCAGCTTATCGGAAGAGACCCAGTACTTC. Amino acids: CASSLSEETQYF. Using reference TRBV5-1 and TRBJ2-5 for the parts outside the CDR3, the full variable domain is KAGVTQTPRYLIKTRGQQVTLSCSPISGHRSVSWYQQTPGQGLQFLFEYFSETQRNKGNFPGRFSGRQFSNSRSEMNVSTLELGDSALYLCASSLSEETQYFGPGTRLLVL.

This clone appeared a few times. The rearrangement joins TRBV7-3 to TRBJ2-3; 10 positions agree with TRBD2. The CDR3 extends over 17 amino acids. Germline trimming cut 1 base from V and 2 bases from J; bases unmatched to any gene: 6. In germline, CDR1 is SGHTA, CDR2 FQGTGA. CDR3 in DNA: TGTGCCAGCAGCTTAAGGAGCGGGAGGGGGTACACAGATACGCAGTATTTT. As protein: CASSLRSGRGYTDTQYF.

V is TRBV2 and J is TRBJ2-7; D is possibly TRBD1 (5 bases). Per germline, CDR1 SNHLY and CDR2 FYNNEI. Trimming took 2 bases from V and 5 from J, leaving 7 bases between them. The CDR3 covers 12 residues. The CDR3 DNA reads TGTGCCAGCAGTGAATCAGGGAACGAGCAGTACTTC. Translated, it gives CASSESGNEQYF.

This rearrangement joins TRBV19 to TRBJ2-2; possibly TRBD1 for D (5 bases). Looked up from germline, CDR1 is LNHDA and CDR2 is SQIVND (reference sequence). The CDR3 is 16 residues long. The germline V and J ends were trimmed by 7 bases and 0 bases, with 15 bases remaining between them. The DNA for the CDR3 is TGTGCCAGTACCCTCCTGGCAGGGTCGAACACCGGGGAGCTGTTTTTT. It yields the protein CASTLLAGSNTGELFF.

The chain is built from TRBV5-6 and TRBJ2-1, with D perhaps TRBD2 (5 bases). V lost 6 bases and J lost 2, with 18 bases in between. CDR1 and CDR2 from the germline V gene are SGHDT and YYEEEE. The CDR3 spans 16 residues. In nucleotides, the CDR3 is TGTGCCAGCACCCCTCCTCCCCCCGGGGCCTACAATGAGCAGTTCTTC. As protein: CASTPPPPGAYNEQFF.